This note documents a single T cell receptor (beta chain) sequence. The data were taken from a study of T cell changes during pregnancy in multiple sclerosis. Sequencing used immunoSEQ multiplex PCR; TCRdb keeps in-frame clones, though not all of them. The sample shows tens of thousands of clones, approximately 95% of them seen only once. The CDR3 is 14 amino acids. Trimming took off 3 bases at V and 10 bases at J, with 15 bases between the two ends. The germline gives CDR1 MGHRA, CDR2 YSYEKL. This sequence originates from a female donor in good health, enrolled as a control in a pregnancy study. The sample in question was peripheral blood, obtained after pregnancy. This chain joins TRBV4-1 and TRBJ1-4; D not resolved. CDR3 sequence: CASSHYEAGRKLFF. CDR3 coding DNA: TGCGCCAGCAGCCATTATGAGGCTGGAAGAAAACTGTTTTTT.